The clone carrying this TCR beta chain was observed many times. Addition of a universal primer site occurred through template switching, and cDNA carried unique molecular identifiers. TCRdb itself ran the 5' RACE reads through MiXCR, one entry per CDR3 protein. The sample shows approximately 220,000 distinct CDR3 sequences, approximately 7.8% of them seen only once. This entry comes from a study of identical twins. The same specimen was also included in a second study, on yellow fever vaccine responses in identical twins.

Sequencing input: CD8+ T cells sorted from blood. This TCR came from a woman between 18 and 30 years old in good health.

The CDR3 here is CASSQGDRDWYNEQFF. In DNA, the CDR3 is TGTGCCAGCAGCCAAGGTGACAGGGATTGGTACAATGAGCAGTTCTTC. This chain joins TRBV3-1 and TRBJ2-1; 7 nucleotides align to TRBD1. V shed 1 base and J 4 bases; nucleotides not matched to a gene: 7. The V gene's germline CDR1 is LGHDT and CDR2 YNNKEL (reference sequence). This CDR3 is built from 16 residues.